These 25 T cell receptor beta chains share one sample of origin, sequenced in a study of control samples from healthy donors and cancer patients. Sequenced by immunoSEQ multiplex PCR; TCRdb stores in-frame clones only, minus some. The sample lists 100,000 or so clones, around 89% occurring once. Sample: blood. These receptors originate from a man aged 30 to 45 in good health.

The CDR3 coding sequence is TGCGCCAGCAGCCAACAGACTAGCGGACCCTACGAGCAGTACTTC. Amino acid sequence: CASSQQTSGPYEQYF. The V call is TRBV4-1, the J call TRBJ2-7; 9 bases align to TRBD2. Germline V CDR1 and CDR2: MGHRA, YSYEKL. The J segment lost 2 bases and the V segment lost 2 bases, leaving 4 bases of the junction unmatched. The CDR3 spans 15 residues.

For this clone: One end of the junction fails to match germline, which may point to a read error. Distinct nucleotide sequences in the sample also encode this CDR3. Here the CDR3 DNA reads TGTGCCAGTAGCCAAGGTAGCTCCTATAATTCACCCCTCCACTTT. Protein: CASSQGSSYNSPLHF. The chain carries TRBV3-1 (or the pseudogene TRBV3-2) and TRBJ1-6, with unresolved D. This CDR3 region has 15 residues. CDR1 and CDR2 (germline): LGHDT, YNNKEL (reference sequence).

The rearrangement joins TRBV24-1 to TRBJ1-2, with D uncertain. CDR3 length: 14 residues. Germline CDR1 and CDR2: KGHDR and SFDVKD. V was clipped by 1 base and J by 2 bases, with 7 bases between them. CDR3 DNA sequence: TGTGCCACCAGTGATTTCCCCATCAACTATGGCTACACCTTC. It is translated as CATSDFPINYGYTF.

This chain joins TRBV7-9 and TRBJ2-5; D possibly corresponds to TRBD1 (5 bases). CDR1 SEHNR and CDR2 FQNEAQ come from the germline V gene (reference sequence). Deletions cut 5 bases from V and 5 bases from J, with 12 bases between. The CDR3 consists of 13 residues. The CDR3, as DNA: TGTGCCAGCAGCCTCAGGGTTCCCGAGACCCAGTACTTC. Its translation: CASSLRVPETQYF.

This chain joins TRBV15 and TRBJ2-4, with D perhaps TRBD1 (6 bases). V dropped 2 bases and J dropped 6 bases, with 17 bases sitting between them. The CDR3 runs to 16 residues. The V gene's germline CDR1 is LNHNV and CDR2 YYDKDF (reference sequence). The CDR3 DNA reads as TGTGCCACCAGCAGACCCGCCACAGGGAAGGGAAACATTCAGTACTTC. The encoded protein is CATSRPATGKGNIQYF. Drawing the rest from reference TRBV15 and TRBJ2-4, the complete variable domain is DAMVIQNPRYQVTQFGKPVTLSCSQTLNHNVMYWYQQKSSQAPKLLFHYYDKDFNNEADTPDNFQSRRPNTSFCFLDIRSPGLGDTAMYLCATSRPATGKGNIQYFGAGTRLSVL.

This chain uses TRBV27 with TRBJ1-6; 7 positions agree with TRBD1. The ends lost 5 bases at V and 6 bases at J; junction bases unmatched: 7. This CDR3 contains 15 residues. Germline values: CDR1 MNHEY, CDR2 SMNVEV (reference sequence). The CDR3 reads CASSPRDRLNSPLHF. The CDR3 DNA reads TGTGCCAGCAGTCCCCGGGACAGACTTAATTCACCCCTCCACTTT.

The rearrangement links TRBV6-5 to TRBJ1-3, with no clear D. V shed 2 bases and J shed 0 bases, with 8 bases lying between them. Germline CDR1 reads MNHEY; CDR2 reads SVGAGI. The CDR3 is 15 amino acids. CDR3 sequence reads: CASSYEGASGNTIYF. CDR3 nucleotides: TGTGCCAGCAGTTACGAGGGAGCCTCTGGAAACACCATATATTTT.

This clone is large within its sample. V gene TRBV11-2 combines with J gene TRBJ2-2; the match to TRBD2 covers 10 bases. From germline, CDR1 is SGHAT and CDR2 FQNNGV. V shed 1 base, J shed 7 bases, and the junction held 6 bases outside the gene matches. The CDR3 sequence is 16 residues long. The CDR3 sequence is CASSLASSGRGGELFF. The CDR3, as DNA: TGTGCCAGCAGCTTAGCTTCTAGCGGGAGAGGCGGGGAGCTGTTTTTT.

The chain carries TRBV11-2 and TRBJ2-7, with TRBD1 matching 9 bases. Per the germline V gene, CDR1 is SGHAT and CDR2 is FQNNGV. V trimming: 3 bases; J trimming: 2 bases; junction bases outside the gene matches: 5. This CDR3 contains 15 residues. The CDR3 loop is CASSFGQGTAYEQYF. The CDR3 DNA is TGTGCCAGCAGCTTCGGACAGGGGACGGCCTACGAGCAGTACTTC.

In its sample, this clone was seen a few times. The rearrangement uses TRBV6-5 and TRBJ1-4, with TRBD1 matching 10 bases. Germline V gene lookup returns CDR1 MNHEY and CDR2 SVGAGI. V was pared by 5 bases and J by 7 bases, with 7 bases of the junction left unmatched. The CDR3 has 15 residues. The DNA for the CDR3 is TGTGCCAGCAGTCACCCGGGACAGGGGTTTGAAAAACTGTTTTTT. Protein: CASSHPGQGFEKLFF.

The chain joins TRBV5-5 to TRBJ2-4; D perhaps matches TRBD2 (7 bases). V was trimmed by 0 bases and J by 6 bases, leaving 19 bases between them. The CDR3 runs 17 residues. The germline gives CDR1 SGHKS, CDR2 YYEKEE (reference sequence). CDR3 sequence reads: CASSLEAVRGRGNIQYF. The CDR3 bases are TGTGCCAGCAGCTTGGAGGCGGTTAGGGGGAGGGGAAACATTCAGTACTTC.

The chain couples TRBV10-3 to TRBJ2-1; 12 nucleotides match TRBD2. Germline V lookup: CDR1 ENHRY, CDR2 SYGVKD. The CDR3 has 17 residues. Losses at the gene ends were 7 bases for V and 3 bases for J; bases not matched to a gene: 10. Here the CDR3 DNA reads TGTGCCATCAACGAGGGGGGACTAGCGGGTATCTACAATGAGCAGTTCTTC. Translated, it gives CAINEGGLAGIYNEQFF.

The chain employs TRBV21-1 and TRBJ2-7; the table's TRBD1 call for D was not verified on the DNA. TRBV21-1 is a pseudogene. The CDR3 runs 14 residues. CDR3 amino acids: CASSKLGLSYEQYV. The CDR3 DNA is TGTGCCAGCAGCAAATTGGGCCTCTCCTACGAGCAGTACGTC.

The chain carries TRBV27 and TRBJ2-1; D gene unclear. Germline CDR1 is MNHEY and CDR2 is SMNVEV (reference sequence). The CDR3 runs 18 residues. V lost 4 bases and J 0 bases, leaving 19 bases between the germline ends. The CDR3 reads CASSSKSLGRSSYNEQFF. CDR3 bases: TGTGCCAGCAGTTCAAAATCACTCGGGCGGAGCTCCTACAATGAGCAGTTCTTC.

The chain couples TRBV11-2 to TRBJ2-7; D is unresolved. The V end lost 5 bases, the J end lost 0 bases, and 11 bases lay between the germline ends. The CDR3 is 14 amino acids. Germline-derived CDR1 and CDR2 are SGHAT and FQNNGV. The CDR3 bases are TGTGCCAGCAGCCTCGGGCCCTACTCCTACGAGCAGTACTTC. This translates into CASSLGPYSYEQYF.

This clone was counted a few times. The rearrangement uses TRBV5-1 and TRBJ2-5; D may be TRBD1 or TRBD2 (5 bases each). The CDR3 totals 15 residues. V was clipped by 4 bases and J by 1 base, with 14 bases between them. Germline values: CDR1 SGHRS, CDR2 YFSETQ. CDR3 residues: CASSPQPGPQETQYF. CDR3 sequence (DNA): TGCGCCAGCAGCCCCCAGCCGGGGCCCCAAGAGACCCAGTACTTC.

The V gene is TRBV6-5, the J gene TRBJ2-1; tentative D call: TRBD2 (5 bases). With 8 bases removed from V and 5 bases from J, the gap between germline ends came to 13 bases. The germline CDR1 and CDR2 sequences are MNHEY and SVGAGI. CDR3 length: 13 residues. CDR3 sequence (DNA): TGTGCCAGCGGGAGTAAGCTCGACAATGAGCAGTTCTTC. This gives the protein CASGSKLDNEQFF.

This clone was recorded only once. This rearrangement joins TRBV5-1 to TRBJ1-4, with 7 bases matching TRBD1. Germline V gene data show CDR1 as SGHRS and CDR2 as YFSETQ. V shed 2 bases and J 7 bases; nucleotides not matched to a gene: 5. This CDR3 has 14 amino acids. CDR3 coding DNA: TGCGCCAGCAGCTTACAGGGGATGGGTGAAAAACTGTTTTTT. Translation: CASSLQGMGEKLFF.

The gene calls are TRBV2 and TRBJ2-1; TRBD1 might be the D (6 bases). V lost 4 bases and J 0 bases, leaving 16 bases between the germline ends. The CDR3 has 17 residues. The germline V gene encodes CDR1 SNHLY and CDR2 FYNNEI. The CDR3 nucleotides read TGTGCCAGCAGTGGCACCTCCCAGGGGCCCTCCTACAATGAGCAGTTCTTC. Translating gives CASSGTSQGPSYNEQFF.

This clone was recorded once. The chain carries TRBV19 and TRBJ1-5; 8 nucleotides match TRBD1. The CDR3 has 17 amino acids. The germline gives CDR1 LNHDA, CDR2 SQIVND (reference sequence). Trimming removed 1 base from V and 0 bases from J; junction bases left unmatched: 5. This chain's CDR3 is CASSIATTGDSNQPQHF. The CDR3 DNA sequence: TGTGCCAGTAGTATAGCGACGACAGGGGATAGCAATCAGCCCCAGCATTTT.

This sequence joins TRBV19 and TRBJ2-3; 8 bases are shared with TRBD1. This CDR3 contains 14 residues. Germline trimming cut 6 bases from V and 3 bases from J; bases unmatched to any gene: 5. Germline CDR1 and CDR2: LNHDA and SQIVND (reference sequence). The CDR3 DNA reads TGTGCCAGTAGCCTTGACAGGGGTACAGATACGCAGTATTTT. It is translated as CASSLDRGTDTQYF.

The DNA of the CDR3 is TGTGCCAGCAGCTGGACAGTGTTCGGGGAGCTGTTTTTT. Translation: CASSWTVFGELFF. The chain couples TRBV28 to TRBJ2-2; weak D call: TRBD1 (6 bases). The germline gives CDR1 MDHEN, CDR2 SYDVKM. Trimming left V 6 bases short and J 7 bases short, with 12 bases between. This CDR3 has 13 amino acids.

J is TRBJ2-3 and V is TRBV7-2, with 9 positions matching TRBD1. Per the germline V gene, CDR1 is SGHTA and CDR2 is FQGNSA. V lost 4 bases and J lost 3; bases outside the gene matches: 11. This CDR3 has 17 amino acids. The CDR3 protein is CASSSQTRTGVTDTQYF. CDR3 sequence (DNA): TGTGCCAGCAGCTCCCAAACCCGGACAGGGGTTACAGATACGCAGTATTTT.

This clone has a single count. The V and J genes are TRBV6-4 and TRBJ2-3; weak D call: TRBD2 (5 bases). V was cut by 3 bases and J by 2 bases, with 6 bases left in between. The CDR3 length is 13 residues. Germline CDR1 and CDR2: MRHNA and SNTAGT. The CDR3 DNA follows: TGTGCCAGCAGTGAGAGGGTCACAGATACGCAGTATTTT. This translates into CASSERVTDTQYF.

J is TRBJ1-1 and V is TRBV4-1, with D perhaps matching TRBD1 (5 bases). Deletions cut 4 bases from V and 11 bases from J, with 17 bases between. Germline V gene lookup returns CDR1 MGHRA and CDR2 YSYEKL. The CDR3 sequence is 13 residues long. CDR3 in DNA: TGCGCCAGCAGCCCCGGGGACGGCTGGGTCGCTTTCTTT. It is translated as CASSPGDGWVAFF.